This paragraph covers one T cell receptor beta chain sequence. There are 13 residues in the CDR3. Deletions cut 4 bases from V and 1 base from J, with 8 bases between. Using immunoSEQ multiplex PCR, the repertoire was profiled, and TCRdb retains in-frame clones only, with some absent. The sample yields fewer than 150,000 clones, under 80% seen once. The data originate from a study of blood T cell repertoires in COVID-19. This TCR was recovered from a man in his 70s with acute or convalescent COVID-19. V and J are TRBV23-1 and TRBJ2-7; D may be TRBD1 (6 bases). TRBV23-1 is an ORF for which the function is uncertain. Material: peripheral blood. CDR3 DNA: TGCGCCAGCAGTCCCAGGGGATCCTACGAGCAGTACTTC. Translation: CASSPRGSYEQYF.